This T cell receptor beta chain is from a study of vaccination effects on CD4 cells after COVID-19. Isolating CD4+ T cells followed about 10 days of culture. Either the BNT162b2 or mRNA-1273 vaccine was given to participants in two doses. Recipients of the vaccine had no prior SARS-CoV-2 infection and negative nucleocapsid antibodies. Both day 3 and day 7 saw half the medium replaced with IL-2 medium. The study, taken as a whole, reports: By a late point after vaccination, infection- and vaccine-induced clones had shrunk markedly through clonal contraction.

Clones were sequenced by immunoSEQ multiplex PCR, and TCRdb holds only the in-frame ones, with some missing. The repertoire consists of 35,000 to 55,000 clones, with 60% to 75% occurring once and the leading ten covering about 10%. Germline values: CDR1 SGHAT, CDR2 FQNNGV. Trimming removed 7 bases at V and 5 bases at J, with 18 bases between. The CDR3 loop spans 15 amino acids. For this clone: The antigen is undetermined.

The rearrangement uses TRBV11-2 and TRBJ2-1, with a weak D call TRBD1 (6 bases). The sequence came from a human donor who received a COVID-19 vaccine. The material sequenced was CD4+ T cells from PBMCs cultured without peptide, taken after COVID-19 vaccination. The CDR3 protein is CASTTGTGTHNEQFF. In nucleotides, the CDR3 is TGTGCCAGCACCACCGGGACCGGGACACACAATGAGCAGTTCTTC.